This T cell receptor beta chain came from a study of CD8 T cells in Susac syndrome. This CDR3 spans 15 amino acids. Between the trimmed V and J ends, which lost 3 bases and 0 bases, there was a span of 14 bases. Germline-derived CDR1 and CDR2 are GTSNPN and SVGIG (reference sequence). Negative isolation was used for CD8+ and CD4+ T cells, and FACS enrichment was applied to TEMRA cells. RNA amounts of about 0.45 to 1 ug underwent reverse transcription with random hexamers. The method of amplification for TCR beta CDR3 was immunoSEQ multiplex PCR, covering 54 Vbeta and 13 Jbeta. TCRdb ran MiXCR on the immunoSEQ multiplex PCR reads and lists one entry per CDR3 protein. This table holds approximately 230,000 distinct CDR3 sequences, over 85% found once.

This TCR derives from a human donor with multiple sclerosis. What was sequenced was CD4+ T cells from PBMCs. This sequence joins TRBV30 and TRBJ1-1; D is possibly TRBD1 (6 bases). The CDR3 sequence is CAWRFKGGMNTEAFF. CDR3 coding DNA: TGTGCCTGGAGGTTTAAGGGGGGGATGAACACTGAAGCTTTCTTT.